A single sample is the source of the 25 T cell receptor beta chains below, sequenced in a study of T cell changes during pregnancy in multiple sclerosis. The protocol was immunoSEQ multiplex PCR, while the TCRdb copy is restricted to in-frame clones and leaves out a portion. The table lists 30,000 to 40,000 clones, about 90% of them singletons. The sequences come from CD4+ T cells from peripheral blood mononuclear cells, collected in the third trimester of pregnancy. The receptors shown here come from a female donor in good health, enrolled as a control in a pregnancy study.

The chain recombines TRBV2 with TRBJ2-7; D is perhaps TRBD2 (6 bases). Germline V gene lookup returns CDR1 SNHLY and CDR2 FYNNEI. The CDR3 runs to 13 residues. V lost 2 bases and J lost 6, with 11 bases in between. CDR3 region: CASSEWDSGEQYF. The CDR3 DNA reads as TGTGCCAGCAGTGAATGGGACTCTGGCGAGCAGTACTTC.

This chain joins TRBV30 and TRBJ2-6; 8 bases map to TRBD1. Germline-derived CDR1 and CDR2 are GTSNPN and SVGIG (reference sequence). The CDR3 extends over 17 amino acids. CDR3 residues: CAARGTGVHAGANVLTF. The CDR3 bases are TGTGCTGCCAGGGGGACAGGCGTACATGCGGGGGCCAACGTCCTGACTTTC.

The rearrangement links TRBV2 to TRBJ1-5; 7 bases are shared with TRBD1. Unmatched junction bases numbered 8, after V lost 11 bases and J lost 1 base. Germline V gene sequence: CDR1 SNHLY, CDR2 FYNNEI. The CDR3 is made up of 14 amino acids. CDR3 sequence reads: CAGTGDRSNQPQHF. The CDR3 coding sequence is TGTGCCGGAACAGGGGATAGGAGCAATCAGCCCCAGCATTTT.

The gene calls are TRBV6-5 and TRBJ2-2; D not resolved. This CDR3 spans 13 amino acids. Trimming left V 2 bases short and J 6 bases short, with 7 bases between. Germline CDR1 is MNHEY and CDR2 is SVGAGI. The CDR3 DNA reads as TGTGCCAGCAGTTACCGTTTTCCCGGGGAGCTGTTTTTT. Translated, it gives CASSYRFPGELFF.

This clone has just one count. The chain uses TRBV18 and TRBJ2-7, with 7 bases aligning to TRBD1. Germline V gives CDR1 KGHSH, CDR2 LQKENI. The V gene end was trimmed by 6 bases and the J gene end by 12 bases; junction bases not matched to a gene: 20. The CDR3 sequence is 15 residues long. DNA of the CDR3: TGTGCCAGCTCGCCTGACCCCGGGACAGTACTAGGTCGGTACTTC. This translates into CASSPDPGTVLGRYF.

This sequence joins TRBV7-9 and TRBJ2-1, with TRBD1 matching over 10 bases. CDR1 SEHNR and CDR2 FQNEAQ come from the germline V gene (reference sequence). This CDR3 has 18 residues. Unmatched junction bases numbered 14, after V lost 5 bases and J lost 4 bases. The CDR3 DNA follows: TGTGCCAGCAGCCCACCCCCTCGGGACAGGGGATTTTACAATGAGCAGTTCTTC. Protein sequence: CASSPPPRDRGFYNEQFF.

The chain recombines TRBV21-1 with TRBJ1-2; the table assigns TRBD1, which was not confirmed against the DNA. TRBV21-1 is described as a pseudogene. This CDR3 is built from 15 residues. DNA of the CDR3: TGTGCCAGCAGCAGAGACAGGGGAGCTAACTATGGCTACACCTTC. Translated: CASSRDRGANYGYTF.

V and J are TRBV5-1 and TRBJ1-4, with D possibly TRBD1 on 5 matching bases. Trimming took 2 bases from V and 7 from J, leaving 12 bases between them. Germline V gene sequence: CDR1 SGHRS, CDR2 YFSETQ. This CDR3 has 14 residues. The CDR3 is CASSFTGKGEKLFF. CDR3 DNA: TGCGCCAGCAGCTTCACAGGAAAAGGTGAAAAACTGTTTTTT.

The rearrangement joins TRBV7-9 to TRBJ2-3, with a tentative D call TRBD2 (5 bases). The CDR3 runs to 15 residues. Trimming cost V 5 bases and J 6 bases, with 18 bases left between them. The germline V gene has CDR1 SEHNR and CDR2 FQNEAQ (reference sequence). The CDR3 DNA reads TGTGCCAGCAGCCATCCTATTGGGAGCCCCGATACGCAGTATTTT. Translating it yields CASSHPIGSPDTQYF.

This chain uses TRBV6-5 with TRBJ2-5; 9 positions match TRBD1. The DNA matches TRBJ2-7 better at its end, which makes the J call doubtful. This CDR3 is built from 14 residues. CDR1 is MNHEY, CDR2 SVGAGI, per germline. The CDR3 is CASSYEQGAYEQYF. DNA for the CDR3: TGTGCCAGCAGTTACGAACAGGGGGCTTACGAGCAGTACTTC.

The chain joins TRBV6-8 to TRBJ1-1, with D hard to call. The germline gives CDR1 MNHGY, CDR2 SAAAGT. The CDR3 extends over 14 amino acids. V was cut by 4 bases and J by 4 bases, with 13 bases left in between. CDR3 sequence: CASSSPVRGTEAFF. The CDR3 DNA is TGTGCCAGCAGTTCCCCCGTTCGGGGCACTGAAGCTTTCTTT.

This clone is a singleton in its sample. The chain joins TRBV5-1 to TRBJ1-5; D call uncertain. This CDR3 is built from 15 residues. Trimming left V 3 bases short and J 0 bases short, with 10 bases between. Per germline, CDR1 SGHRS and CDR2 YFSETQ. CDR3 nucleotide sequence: TGCGCCAGCAGCTCCTCGAGGCATAGCAATCAGCCCCAGCATTTT. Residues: CASSSSRHSNQPQHF.

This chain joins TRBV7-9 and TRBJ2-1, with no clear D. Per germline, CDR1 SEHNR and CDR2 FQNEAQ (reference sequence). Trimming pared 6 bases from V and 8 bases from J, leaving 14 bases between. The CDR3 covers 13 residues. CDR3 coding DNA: TGTGCCAGCAGGACCGGGTCCAAGGATGAGCAGTTCTTC. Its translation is CASRTGSKDEQFF.

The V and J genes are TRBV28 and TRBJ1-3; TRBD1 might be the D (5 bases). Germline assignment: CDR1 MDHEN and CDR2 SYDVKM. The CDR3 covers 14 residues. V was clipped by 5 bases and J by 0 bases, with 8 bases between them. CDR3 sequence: CASSRTGSGNTIYF. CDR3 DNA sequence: TGTGCCAGCAGTCGAACAGGCTCTGGAAACACCATATATTTT.

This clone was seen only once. In nucleotides, the CDR3 is TGTGCCAGCTCACCTAGGACTAGCGGGGTGTCCACAGATACGCAGTATTTT. This codes for CASSPRTSGVSTDTQYF. J is TRBJ2-3 and V is TRBV18; 12 nucleotides line up with TRBD2. Germline CDR1 is KGHSH and CDR2 is LQKENI. The CDR3 spans 17 residues. V lost 3 bases and J lost 2; bases outside the gene matches: 6.

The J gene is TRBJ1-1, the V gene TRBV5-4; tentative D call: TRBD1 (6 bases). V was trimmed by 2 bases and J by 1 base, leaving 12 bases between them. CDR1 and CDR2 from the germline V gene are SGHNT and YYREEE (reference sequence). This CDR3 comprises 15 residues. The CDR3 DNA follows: TGTGCCAGCAGCTTCGACAGGCGAGGGAACACTGAAGCTTTCTTT. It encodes CASSFDRRGNTEAFF. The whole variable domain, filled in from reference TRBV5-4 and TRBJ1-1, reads ETGVTQSPTHLIKTRGQQVTLRCSSQSGHNTVSWYQQALGQGPQFIFQYYREEENGRGNFPPRFSGLQFPNYSSELNVNALELDDSALYLCASSFDRRGNTEAFFGQGTRLTVV.

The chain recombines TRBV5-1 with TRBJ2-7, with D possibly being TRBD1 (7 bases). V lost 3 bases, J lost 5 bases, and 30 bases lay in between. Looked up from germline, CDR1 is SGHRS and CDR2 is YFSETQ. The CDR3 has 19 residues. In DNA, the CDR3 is TGCGCCAGCAGCTGGCACCTGACAGGGACTCCCTCAAGTAGGGACGAGCAGTACTTC. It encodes CASSWHLTGTPSSRDEQYF.

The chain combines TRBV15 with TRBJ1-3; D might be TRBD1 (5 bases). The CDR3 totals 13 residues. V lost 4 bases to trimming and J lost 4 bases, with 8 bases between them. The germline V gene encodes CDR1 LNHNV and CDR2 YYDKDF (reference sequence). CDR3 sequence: CATSNRQGNTIYF. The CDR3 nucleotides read TGTGCCACCAGCAATAGACAGGGAAACACCATATATTTT.

The CDR3 DNA reads as TGTGCCAGCAGCTTAGCCGGGGGGTCCTACGAGCAGTACTTC. This encodes CASSLAGGSYEQYF. The chain links TRBV7-2 to TRBJ2-7, with 7 bases fitting TRBD2. Per germline, CDR1 SGHTA and CDR2 FQGNSA. This CDR3 has 14 amino acids. Trimming at V came to 0 bases and at J to 1 base, leaving 0 bases not matched to a gene.

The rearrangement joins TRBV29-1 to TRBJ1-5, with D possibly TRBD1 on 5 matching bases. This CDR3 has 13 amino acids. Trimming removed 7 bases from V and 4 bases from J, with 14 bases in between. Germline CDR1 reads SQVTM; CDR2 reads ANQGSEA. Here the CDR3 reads CSAGRGKNQPQHF. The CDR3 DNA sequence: TGCAGCGCTGGGAGGGGCAAGAATCAGCCCCAGCATTTT.

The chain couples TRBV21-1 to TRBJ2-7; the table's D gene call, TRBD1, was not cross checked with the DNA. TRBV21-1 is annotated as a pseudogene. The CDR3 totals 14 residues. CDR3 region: CASSPQGVSYEQYF. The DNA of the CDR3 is TGTGCCAGCAGCCCCCAGGGGGTTTCCTACGAGCAGTACTTC.

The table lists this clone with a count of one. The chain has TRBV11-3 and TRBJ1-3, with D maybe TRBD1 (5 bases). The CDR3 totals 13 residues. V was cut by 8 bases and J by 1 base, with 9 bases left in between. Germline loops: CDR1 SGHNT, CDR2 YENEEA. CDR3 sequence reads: CASSGGSGNTIYF. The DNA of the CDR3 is TGTGCCAGCTCCGGGGGTTCTGGAAACACCATATATTTT.

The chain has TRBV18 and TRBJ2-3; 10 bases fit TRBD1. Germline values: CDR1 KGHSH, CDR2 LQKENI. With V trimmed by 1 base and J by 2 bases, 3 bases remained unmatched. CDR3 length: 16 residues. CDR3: CASSPRGTGDTDTQYF. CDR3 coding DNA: TGTGCCAGCTCACCACGCGGGACAGGGGACACAGATACGCAGTATTTT.

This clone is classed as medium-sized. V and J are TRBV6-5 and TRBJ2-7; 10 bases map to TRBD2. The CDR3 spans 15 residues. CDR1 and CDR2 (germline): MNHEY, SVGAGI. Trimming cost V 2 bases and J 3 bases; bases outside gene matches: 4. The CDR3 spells CASSYESSGSYEQYF. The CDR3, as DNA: TGTGCCAGCAGTTACGAGTCTAGCGGGAGCTACGAGCAGTACTTC.

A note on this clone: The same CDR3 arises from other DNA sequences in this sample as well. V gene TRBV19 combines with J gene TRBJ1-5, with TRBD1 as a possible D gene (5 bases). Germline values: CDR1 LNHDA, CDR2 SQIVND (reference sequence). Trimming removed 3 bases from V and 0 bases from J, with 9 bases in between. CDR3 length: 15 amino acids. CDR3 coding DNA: TGTGCCAGTAGTATTTCAGGGCTTAGCAATCAGCCCCAGCATTTT. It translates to CASSISGLSNQPQHF.